Sequencing of this T cell receptor (beta chain) was carried out in a study of regulatory T cells in long-lasting Graves disease. Arm-PCR of CDR3 regions with iRepertoire HTBI primers generated TCR beta libraries. TCRdb passed the multiplex PCR reads through MiXCR, listing each CDR3 protein once. The sample records almost 450,000 distinct CDR3 sequences, 15% to 20% being singletons. In germline, CDR1 is MDHEN, CDR2 SYDVKM. The CDR3 loop spans 16 amino acids. V shed 3 bases and J 3 bases; nucleotides not matched to a gene: 8. This clonotype was seen more than once but under ten times. Indicated time point: newly diagnosed GD, antithyroid drugs for less than 3 months. RNA extracted from PBMCs served as the sequencing template. The data also belong to a second study, concerning T cells in Graves' hyperthyroidism and ophthalmopathy.

The material sequenced was peripheral blood mononuclear cells (PBMCs), taken at new diagnosis, from a patient treated with antithyroid drugs. The chain uses TRBV28 and TRBJ1-3; 7 bases fit TRBD1. This TCR was recovered from a woman aged 25 to 39 with Graves disease. The CDR3 region has the DNA TGTGCCAGCAGTTTTGTAGGGGGCGCGTATGGAAACACCATATATTTT. It is translated as CASSFVGGAYGNTIYF.